One and the same sample provided the 2 T cell receptor beta chains below, sequenced in a study of T cells in Graves' hyperthyroidism and ophthalmopathy. The source material, RNA transcripts, was used to amplify TCR beta CDR3 regions. HTBI primers were used for first-round RT-PCR of the TCR CDR3. TCRdb processed the multiplex PCR reads anew with MiXCR; each CDR3 protein has one entry. This sample has approximately 530,000 distinct CDR3 sequences, with 16% found just once. Input material: blood. The receptors derive from a woman aged 18-35 years with Graves' hyperthyroidism.

V is TRBV4-3 and J is TRBJ2-1; 7 bases are shared with TRBD2. V was clipped by 1 base and J by 4 bases; unmatched bases: 7. There are 16 residues in the CDR3. Germline assignment: CDR1 LGHNA and CDR2 YSLEER. In nucleotides, the CDR3 is TGCGCCAGCAGCCAAGCACGGGACTATACATACAATGAGCAGTTCTTC. Protein: CASSQARDYTYNEQFF.

This sequence joins TRBV4-2 and TRBJ2-5; 11 bases match TRBD2. Germline V gene lookup returns CDR1 LGHNA and CDR2 YNFKEQ. This CDR3 contains 16 residues. The V segment lost 2 bases and the J segment 5 bases; nucleotides outside the gene matches: 7. The CDR3, as DNA: TGTGCCAGCAGCCAACGTAGCGGGGGGGCCCCTGAGACCCAGTACTTC. It yields the protein CASSQRSGGAPETQYF.